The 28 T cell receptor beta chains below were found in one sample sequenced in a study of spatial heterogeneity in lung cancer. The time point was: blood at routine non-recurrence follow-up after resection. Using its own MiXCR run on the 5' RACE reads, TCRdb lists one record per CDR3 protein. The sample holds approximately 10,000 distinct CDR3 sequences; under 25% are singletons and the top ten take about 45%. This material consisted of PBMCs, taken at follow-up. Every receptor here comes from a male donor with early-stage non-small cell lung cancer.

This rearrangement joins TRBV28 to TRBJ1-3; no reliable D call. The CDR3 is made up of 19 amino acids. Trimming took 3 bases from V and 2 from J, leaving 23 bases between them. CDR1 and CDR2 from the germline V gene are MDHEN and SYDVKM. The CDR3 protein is CASSFGKTPLAGPGNTIYF. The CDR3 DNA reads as TGTGCCAGCAGTTTCGGCAAAACCCCTCTCGCCGGTCCTGGAAACACCATATATTTT. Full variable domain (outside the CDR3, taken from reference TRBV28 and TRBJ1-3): DVKVTQSSRYLVKRTGEKVFLECVQDMDHENMFWYRQDPGLGLRLIYFSYDVKMKEKGDIPEGYSVSREKKERFSLILESASTNQTSMYLCASSFGKTPLAGPGNTIYFGEGSWLTVV.

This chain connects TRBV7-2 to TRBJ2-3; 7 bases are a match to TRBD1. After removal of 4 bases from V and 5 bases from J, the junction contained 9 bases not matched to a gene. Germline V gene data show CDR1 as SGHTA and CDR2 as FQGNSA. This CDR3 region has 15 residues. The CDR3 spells CASSWGSQGVDTQYF. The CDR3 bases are TGTGCCAGCAGCTGGGGAAGTCAGGGGGTAGATACGCAGTATTTT. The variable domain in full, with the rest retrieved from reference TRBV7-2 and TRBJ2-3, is GAGVSQSPSNKVTEKGKDVELRCDPISGHTALYWYRQSLGQGLEFLIYFQGNSAPDKSGLPSDRFSAERTGGSVSTLTIQRTQQEDSAVYLCASSWGSQGVDTQYFGPGTRLTVL.

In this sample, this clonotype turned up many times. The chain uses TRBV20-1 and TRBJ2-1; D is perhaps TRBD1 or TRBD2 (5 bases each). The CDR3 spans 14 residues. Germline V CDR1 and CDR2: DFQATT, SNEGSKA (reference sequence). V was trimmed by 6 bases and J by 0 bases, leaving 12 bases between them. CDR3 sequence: CSAEGPSSYNEQFF. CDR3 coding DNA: TGCAGTGCCGAGGGGCCGAGCTCCTACAATGAGCAGTTCTTC.

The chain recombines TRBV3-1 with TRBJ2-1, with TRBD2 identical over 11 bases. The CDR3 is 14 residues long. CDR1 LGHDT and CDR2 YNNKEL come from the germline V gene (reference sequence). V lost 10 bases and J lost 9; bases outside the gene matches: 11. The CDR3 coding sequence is TGTGCCACCGTAGGGACTAGCGGTGGTAGTGAGCAGTTCTTC. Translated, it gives CATVGTSGGSEQFF.

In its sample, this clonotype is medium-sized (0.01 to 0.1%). CDR3 in DNA: TGTGCCAGCAGTACACGGCCCTATAATTCACCCCTCCACTTT. Amino acid sequence: CASSTRPYNSPLHF. The chain couples TRBV27 to TRBJ1-6; D is unclear. Germline CDR1 reads MNHEY; CDR2 reads SMNVEV (reference sequence). CDR3 length equals 14 residues. V gave up 5 bases and J gave up 2 bases, with 7 bases separating them.

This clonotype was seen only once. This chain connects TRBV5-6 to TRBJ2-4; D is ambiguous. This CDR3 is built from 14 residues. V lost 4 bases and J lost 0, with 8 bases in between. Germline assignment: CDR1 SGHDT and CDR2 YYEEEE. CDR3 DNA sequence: TGTGCCAGCAGCCCACCGGTAGCCAAAAACATTCAGTACTTC. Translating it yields CASSPPVAKNIQYF.

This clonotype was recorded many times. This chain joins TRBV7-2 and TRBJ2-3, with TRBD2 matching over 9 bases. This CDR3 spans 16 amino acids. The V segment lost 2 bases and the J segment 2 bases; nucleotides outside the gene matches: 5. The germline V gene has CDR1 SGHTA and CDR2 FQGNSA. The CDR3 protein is CASSLLSGGHTDTQYF. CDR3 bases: TGTGCCAGCAGCTTATTAAGCGGGGGGCACACAGATACGCAGTATTTT.

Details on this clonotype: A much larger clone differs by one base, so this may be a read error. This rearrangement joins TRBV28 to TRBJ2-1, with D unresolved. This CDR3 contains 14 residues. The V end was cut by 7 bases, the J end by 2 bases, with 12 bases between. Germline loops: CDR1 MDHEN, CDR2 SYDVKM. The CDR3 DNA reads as TGTGCCAGCACCAAAAACGAACCCTACAATGAGCAGTTCTTC. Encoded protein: CASTKNEPYNEQFF.

CDR3 loop: CASSSRAGYEQYF. DNA for the CDR3: TGCGCCAGCAGTAGTAGAGCGGGCTACGAGCAGTACTTC. This chain connects TRBV5-1 to TRBJ2-7; TRBD2 is a possible D gene (6 bases). Between the trimmed V and J ends, which lost 5 bases and 3 bases, there was a span of 12 bases. Germline CDR1 SGHRS, CDR2 YFSETQ. The CDR3 is 13 amino acids.

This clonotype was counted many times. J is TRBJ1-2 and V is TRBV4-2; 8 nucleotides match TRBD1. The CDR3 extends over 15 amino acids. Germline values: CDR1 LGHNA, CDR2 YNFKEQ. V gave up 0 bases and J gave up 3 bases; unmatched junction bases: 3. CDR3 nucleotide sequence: TGTGCCAGCAGCCAAGACGGGACAGGCGACTATGGCTACACCTTC. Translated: CASSQDGTGDYGYTF.

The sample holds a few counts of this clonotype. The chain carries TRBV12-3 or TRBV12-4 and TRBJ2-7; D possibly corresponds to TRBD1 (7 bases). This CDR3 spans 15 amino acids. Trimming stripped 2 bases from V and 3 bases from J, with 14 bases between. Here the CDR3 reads CASSLYRGGYYEQYF. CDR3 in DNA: TGTGCCAGCAGTTTATACAGGGGAGGTTACTACGAGCAGTACTTC.

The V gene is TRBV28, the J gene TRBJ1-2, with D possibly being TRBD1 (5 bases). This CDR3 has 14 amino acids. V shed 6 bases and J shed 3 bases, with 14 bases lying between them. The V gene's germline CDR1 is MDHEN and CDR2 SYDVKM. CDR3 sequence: CASRPSTGHYGYTF. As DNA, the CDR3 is TGTGCCAGCAGACCTTCTACGGGGCACTATGGCTACACCTTC.

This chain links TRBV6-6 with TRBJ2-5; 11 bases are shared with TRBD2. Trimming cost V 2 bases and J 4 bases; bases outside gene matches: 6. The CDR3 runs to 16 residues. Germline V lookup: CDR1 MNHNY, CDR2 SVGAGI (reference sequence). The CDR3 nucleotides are TGTGCCAGCAGTTACGTTCTAGCGGGGGGACGAGAGACCCAGTACTTC. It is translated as CASSYVLAGGRETQYF.

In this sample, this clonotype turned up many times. CDR3 in amino acids: CASQKAGAGAQHF. CDR3 nucleotide sequence: TGTGCCAGCCAAAAGGCAGGGGCAGGAGCCCAGCATTTT. V is TRBV12-3 or TRBV12-4 and J is TRBJ1-5, with a weak D call TRBD1 (6 bases). This CDR3 contains 13 residues. The V gene lost 8 bases and the J gene lost 11 bases, with 19 bases spanning the gap.

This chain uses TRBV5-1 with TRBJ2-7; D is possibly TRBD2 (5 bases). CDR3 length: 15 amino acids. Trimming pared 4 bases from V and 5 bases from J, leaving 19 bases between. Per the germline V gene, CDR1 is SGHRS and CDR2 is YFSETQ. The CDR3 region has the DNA TGCGCCAGCAGCCCAAGGACTTCTTTAGGCCACGAGCAGTACTTC. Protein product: CASSPRTSLGHEQYF.

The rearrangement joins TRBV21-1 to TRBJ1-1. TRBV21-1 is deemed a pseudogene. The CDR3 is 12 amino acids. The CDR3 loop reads CASRYQKNEAFF. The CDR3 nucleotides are TGTGCCAGCAGGTACCAGAAAAATGAAGCTTTCTTT.

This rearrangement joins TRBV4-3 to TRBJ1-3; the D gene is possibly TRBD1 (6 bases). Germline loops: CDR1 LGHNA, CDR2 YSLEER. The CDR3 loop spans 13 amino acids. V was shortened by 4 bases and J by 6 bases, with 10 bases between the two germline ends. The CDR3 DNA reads TGCGCCAGCAGCCCGGACAGTATAAACACCATATATTTT. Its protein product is CASSPDSINTIYF.

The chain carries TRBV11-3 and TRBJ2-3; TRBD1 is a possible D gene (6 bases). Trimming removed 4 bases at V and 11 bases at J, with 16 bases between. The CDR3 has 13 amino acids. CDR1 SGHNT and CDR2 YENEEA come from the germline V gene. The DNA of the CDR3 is TGTGCCAGCAGCTCGACAGGATTGCGACAGCAGTATTTT. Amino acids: CASSSTGLRQQYF.

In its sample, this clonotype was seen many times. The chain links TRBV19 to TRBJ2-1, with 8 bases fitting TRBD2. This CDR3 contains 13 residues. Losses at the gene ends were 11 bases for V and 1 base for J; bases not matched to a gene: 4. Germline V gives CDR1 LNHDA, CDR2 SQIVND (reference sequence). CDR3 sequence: CAVRGGSYNEQFF. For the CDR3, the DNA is TGTGCCGTTCGGGGGGGGTCCTACAATGAGCAGTTCTTC.

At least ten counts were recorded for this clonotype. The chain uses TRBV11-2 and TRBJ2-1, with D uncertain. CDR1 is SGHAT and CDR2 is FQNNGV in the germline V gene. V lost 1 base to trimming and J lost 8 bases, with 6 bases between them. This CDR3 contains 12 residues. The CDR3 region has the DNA TGTGCCAGCAGCTTAGCCAGAGATGAGCAGTTCTTC. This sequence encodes CASSLARDEQFF. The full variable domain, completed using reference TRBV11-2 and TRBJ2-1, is EAGVAQSPRYKIIEKRQSVAFWCNPISGHATLYWYQQILGQGPKLLIQFQNNGVVDDSQLPKDRFSAERLKGVDSTLKIQPAKLEDSAVYLCASSLARDEQFFGPGTRLTVL.

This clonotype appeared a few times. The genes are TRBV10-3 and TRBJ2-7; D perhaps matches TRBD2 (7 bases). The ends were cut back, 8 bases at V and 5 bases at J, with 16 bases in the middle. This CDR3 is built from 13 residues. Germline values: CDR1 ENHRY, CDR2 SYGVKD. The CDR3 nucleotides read TGTGCCATCGGGGGGGCCAGGGCCCACGAGCAGTACTTC. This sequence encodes CAIGGARAHEQYF.

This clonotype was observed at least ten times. Written as DNA, the CDR3 is TGTGCCAGCAGCTTACCCAGGGGACTTTCCTACGAGCAGTACTTC. Translation: CASSLPRGLSYEQYF. The gene calls are TRBV7-9 and TRBJ2-7; D could derive from TRBD1 or TRBD2 (6 bases each). This CDR3 has 15 amino acids. V lost 2 bases and J lost 1, with 12 bases in between. The germline gives CDR1 SEHNR, CDR2 FQNEAQ (reference sequence).

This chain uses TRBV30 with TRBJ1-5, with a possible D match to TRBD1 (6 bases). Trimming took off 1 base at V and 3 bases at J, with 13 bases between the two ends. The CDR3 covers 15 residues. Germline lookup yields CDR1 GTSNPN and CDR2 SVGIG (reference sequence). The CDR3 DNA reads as TGTGCCTGGAGTGCCCACGGGGGGCCCAATCAGCCCCAGCATTTT. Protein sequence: CAWSAHGGPNQPQHF. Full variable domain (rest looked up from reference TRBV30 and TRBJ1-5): SQTIHQWPATLVQPVGSPLSLECTVEGTSNPNLYWYRQAAGRGLQLLFYSVGIGQISSEVPQNLSASRPQDRQFILSSKKLLLSDSGFYLCAWSAHGGPNQPQHFGDGTRLSIL.

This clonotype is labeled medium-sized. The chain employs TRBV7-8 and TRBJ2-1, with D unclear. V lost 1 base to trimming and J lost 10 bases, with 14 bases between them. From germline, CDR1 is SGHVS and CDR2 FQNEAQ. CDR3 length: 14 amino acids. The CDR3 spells CASSLEVRRGEQFF. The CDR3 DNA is TGTGCCAGCAGCTTAGAAGTCAGGCGCGGCGAGCAGTTCTTC.

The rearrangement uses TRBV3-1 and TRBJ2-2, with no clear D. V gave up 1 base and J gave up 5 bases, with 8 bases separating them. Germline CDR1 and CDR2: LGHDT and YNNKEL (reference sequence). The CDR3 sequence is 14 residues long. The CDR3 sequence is CASSQAVRTGELFF. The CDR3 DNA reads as TGTGCCAGCAGCCAAGCTGTCCGGACCGGGGAGCTGTTTTTT.

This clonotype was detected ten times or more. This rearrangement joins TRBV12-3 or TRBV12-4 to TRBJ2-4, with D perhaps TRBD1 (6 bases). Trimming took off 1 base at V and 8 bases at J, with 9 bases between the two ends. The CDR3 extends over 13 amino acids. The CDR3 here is CASSLDRADIQYF. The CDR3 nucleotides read TGTGCCAGCAGTTTAGACAGGGCGGACATTCAGTACTTC.

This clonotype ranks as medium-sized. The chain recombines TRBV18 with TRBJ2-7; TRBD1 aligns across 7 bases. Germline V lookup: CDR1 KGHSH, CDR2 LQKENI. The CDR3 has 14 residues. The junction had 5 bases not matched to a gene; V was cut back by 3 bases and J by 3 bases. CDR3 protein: CASSPGQSYYEQYF. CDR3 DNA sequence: TGTGCCAGCTCACCGGGACAGAGCTACTACGAGCAGTACTTC.

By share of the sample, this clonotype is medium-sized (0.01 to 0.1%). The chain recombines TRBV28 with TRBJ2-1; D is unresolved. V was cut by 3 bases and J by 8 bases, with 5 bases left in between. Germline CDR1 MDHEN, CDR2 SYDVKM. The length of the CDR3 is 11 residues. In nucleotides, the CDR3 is TGTGCCAGCAGTTTTCGGGATGAGCAGTTCTTC. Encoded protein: CASSFRDEQFF.